The clone carrying this TCR beta chain appeared many times. Germline CDR1 and CDR2: MGHRA and YSYEKL. V was shortened by 1 base and J by 6 bases, with 7 bases between the two germline ends. This CDR3 has 13 amino acids. A single record per CDR3 protein comes from TCRdb applying MiXCR to the 5' RACE reads. This table has around 330,000 distinct CDR3 sequences, approximately 10% appearing once. The sample belongs to a study of CD8 T cells in ankylosing spondylitis. The receptor was derived from a female donor with ankylosing spondylitis or in good health (not recorded which). Material for sequencing was blood, either unsorted or a sorted T cell fraction (not recorded which). The gene calls are TRBV4-1 and TRBJ2-1; D is uncertain. Here the CDR3 reads CASSQVAINEQFF. In DNA, the CDR3 is TGCGCCAGCAGCCAAGTGGCGATCAATGAGCAGTTCTTC.